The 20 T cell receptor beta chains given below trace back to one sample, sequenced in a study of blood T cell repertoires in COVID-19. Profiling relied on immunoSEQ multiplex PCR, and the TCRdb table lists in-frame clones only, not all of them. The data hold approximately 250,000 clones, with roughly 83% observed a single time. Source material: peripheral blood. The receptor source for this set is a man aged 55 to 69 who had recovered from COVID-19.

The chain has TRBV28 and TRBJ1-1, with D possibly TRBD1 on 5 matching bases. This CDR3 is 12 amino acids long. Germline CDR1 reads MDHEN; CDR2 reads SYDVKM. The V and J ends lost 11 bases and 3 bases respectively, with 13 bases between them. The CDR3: CAARSRDTEAFF. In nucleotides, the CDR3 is TGTGCCGCCCGATCCAGGGACACTGAAGCTTTCTTT. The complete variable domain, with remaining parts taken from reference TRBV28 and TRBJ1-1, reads DVKVTQSSRYLVKRTGEKVFLECVQDMDHENMFWYRQDPGLGLRLIYFSYDVKMKEKGDIPEGYSVSREKKERFSLILESASTNQTSMYLCAARSRDTEAFFGQGTRLTVV.

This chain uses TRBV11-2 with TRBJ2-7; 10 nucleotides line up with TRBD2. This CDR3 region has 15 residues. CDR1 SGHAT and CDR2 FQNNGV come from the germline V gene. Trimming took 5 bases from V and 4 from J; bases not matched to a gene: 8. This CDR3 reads CASSAASGSSYEQYF. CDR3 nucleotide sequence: TGTGCCAGCAGCGCCGCTAGCGGGAGTTCGTACGAGCAGTACTTC.

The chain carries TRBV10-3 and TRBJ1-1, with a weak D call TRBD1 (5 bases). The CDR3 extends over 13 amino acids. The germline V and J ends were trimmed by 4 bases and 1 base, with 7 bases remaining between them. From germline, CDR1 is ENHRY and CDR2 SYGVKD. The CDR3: CAISGGGNTEAFF. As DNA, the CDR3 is TGTGCCATCAGTGGGGGGGGGAACACTGAAGCTTTCTTT.

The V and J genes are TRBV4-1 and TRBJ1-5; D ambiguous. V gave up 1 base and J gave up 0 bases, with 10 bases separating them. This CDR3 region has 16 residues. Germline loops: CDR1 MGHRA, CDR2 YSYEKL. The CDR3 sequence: CASSQGNPGSNQPQHF. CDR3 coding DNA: TGCGCCAGCAGCCAAGGGAATCCAGGTAGCAATCAGCCCCAGCATTTT.

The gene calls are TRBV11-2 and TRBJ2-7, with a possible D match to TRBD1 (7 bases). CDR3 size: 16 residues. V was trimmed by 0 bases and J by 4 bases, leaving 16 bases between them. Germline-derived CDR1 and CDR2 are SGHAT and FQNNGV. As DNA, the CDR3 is TGTGCCAGCAGCTTAGATCTTGGAGGGGGCTTGTACGAGCAGTACTTC. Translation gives CASSLDLGGGLYEQYF.

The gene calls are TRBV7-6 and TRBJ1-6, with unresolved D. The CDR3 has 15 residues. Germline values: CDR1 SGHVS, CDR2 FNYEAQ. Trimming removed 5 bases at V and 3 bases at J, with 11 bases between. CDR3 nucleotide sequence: TGTGCCAGCAGCCAGTCGGGAGGCTATAATTCACCCCTCCACTTT. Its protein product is CASSQSGGYNSPLHF.

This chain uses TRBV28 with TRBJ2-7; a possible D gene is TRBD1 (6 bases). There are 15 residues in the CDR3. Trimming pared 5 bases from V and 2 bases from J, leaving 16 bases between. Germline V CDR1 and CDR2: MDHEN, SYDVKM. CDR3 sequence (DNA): TGTGCCAGCAGTCCCGGACAGAGAACCACCTACGAGCAGTACTTC. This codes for CASSPGQRTTYEQYF.

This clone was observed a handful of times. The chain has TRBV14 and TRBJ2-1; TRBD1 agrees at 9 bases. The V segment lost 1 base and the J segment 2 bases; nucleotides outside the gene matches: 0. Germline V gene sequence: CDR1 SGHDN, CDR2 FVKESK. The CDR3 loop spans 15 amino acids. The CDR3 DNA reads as TGTGCCAGCAGCCAAGGACAGGGGGCCTACAATGAGCAGTTCTTC. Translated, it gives CASSQGQGAYNEQFF.

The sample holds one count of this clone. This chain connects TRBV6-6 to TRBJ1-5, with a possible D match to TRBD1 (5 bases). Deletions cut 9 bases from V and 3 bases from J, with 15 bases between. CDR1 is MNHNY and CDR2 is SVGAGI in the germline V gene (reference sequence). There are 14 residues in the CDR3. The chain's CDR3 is CASGGGGVNQPQHF. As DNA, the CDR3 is TGTGCCAGTGGCGGGGGAGGGGTCAATCAGCCCCAGCATTTT.

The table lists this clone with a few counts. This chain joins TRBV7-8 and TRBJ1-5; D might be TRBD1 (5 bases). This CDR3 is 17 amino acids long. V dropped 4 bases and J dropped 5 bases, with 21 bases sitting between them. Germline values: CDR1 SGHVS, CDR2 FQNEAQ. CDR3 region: CASSSYRFPGGDQPQHF. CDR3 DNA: TGTGCCAGCAGCTCATACAGATTTCCGGGGGGAGATCAGCCCCAGCATTTT.

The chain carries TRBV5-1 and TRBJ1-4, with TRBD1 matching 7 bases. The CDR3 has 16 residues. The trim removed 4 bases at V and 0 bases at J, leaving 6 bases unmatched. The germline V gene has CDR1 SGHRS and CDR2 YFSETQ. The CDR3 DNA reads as TGCGCCAGCAGCCCGGGACAGCTAACAACTAATGAAAAACTGTTTTTT. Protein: CASSPGQLTTNEKLFF.

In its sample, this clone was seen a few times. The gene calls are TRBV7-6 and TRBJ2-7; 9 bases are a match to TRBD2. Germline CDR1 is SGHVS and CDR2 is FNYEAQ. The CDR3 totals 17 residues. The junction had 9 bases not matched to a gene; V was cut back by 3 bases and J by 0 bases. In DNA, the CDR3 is TGTGCCAGCAGCTTGACCAATAGCGGGGGTAGCTCCTACGAGCAGTACTTC. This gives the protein CASSLTNSGGSSYEQYF. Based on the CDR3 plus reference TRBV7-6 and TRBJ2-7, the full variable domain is GAGVSQSPRYKVTKRGQDVALRCDPISGHVSLYWYRQALGQGPEFLTYFNYEAQQDKSGLPNDRFSAERPEGSISTLTIQRTEQRDSAMYRCASSLTNSGGSSYEQYFGPGTRLTVT.

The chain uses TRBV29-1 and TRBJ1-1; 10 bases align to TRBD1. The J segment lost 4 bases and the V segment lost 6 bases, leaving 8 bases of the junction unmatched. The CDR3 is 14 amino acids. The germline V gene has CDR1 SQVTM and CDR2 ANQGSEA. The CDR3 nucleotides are TGCAGCGTCGGTAGACAGGGGGCTGGCACTGAAGCTTTCTTT. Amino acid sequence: CSVGRQGAGTEAFF.

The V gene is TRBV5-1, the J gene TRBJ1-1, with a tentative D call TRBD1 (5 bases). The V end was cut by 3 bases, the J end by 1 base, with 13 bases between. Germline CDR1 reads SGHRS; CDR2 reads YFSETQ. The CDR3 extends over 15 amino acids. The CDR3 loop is CASSSGGQENTEAFF. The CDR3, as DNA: TGCGCCAGCAGCTCCGGCGGACAAGAGAACACTGAAGCTTTCTTT.

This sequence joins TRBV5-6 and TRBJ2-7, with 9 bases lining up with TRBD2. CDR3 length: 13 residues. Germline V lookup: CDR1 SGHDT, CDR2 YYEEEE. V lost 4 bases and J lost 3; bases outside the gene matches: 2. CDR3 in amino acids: CASSRLADYEQYF. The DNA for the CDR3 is TGTGCCAGCAGCCGACTAGCGGACTACGAGCAGTACTTC.

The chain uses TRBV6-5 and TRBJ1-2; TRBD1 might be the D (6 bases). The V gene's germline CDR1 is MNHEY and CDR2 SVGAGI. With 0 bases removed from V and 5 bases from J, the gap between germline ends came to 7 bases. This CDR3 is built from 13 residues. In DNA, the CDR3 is TGTGCCAGCAGTTACTCCAGGGGTTATGGCTACACCTTC. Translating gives CASSYSRGYGYTF.

CDR3 sequence reads: CASSRKGREKETQYF. The CDR3 nucleotides are TGTGCCAGCAGTCGGAAAGGGCGGGAGAAGGAGACCCAGTACTTC. The chain is built from TRBV5-6 and TRBJ2-5; 7 positions match TRBD2. J lost 5 bases, V lost 5 bases, and 12 bases had no gene match. The germline gives CDR1 SGHDT, CDR2 YYEEEE. The CDR3 sequence is 15 residues long.

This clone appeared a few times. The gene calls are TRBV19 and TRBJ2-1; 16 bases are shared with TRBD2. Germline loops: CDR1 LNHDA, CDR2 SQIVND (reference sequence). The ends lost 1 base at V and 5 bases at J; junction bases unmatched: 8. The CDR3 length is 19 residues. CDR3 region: CASSIGARGLAGGNNEQFF. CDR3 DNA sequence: TGTGCCAGTAGTATAGGGGCTCGGGGACTAGCGGGAGGGAACAATGAGCAGTTCTTC.

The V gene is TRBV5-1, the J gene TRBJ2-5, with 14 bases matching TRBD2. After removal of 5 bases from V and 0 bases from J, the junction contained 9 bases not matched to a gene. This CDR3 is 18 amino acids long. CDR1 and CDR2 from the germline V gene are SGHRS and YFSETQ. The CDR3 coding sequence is TGCGCCAGCAGACCCGGGACTAGCGGGAGCCGGTACCAAGAGACCCAGTACTTC. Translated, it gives CASRPGTSGSRYQETQYF.

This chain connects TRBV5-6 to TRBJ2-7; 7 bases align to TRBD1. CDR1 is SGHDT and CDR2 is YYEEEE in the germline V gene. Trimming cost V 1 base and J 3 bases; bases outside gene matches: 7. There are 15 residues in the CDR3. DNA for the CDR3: TGTGCCAGCAGCTTGTTGACAGGGATGGGCTACGAGCAGTACTTC. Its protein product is CASSLLTGMGYEQYF.